This T cell receptor (beta chain) comes out of a study of glioma-infiltrating T cells. The CDR3 is 15 residues long. The trim removed 10 bases at V and 4 bases at J, leaving 12 bases unmatched. Germline V gene sequence: CDR1 MNHNS, CDR2 SASEGT. The count of this clonotype is one. Its specificity is not known. Amplification of TCR alpha and beta CDR3 regions from RNA used iRepertoire nested multiplex PCR. Using its own MiXCR run on the multiplex PCR reads, TCRdb lists one record per CDR3 protein. The sample includes approximately 110,000 distinct CDR3 sequences, less than 30% of them seen just once. General study results and limits: Only very few CDR3 sequences appeared in both tissue and blood. Gliomas, especially low-grade, showed above-expected tissue-blood divergence; non-neoplastic patients showed below.

The sample consisted of glioma tissue, nonneoplastic brain tissue, or PBMCs (not recorded which). This receptor was obtained from a human donor with low-grade glioma or glioblastoma, undergoing nonglioma brain surgery, or in good health (not recorded which). The chain has TRBV6-1 and TRBJ2-5; 10 bases are shared with TRBD1. CDR3 coding DNA: TGTGCCAACAGCCGACAGGGGGCCTTGCGAGAGACCCAGTACTTC. Its translation is CANSRQGALRETQYF.